This TCR beta chain appears in the sequencing data of a study of blood T cell repertoires in COVID-19. CDR1 and CDR2 (germline): MNHEY, SVGAGI. CDR3 length: 15 amino acids. The V segment lost 6 bases and the J segment 3 bases; nucleotides outside the gene matches: 10. Here immunoSEQ multiplex PCR was the method, and the copy in TCRdb shows in-frame clones only, minus some. Of about 210,000 clones in the sample, roughly nine tenths were seen once. This sequence originates from a woman between 18 and 29 years old who had recovered from COVID-19. The sample consisted of PBMCs or T cells enriched from blood (not recorded which). The V gene is TRBV6-5, the J gene TRBJ1-2; 7 bases are a match to TRBD1. CDR3 bases: TGTGCCAGCAGCCCCACAGGGGCCTCCTACTATGGCTACACCTTC. Its translation: CASSPTGASYYGYTF.